These T cell receptor beta chains were read from a single sample in a study of PD-L1 blockade in urothelial cancer. The data were produced by immunoSEQ multiplex PCR, yet TCRdb's version contains in-frame clones alone and is incomplete. The table records approximately 80,000 clones, more than 75% of them present only once. The source was PBMCs, collected around atezolizumab (anti-PD-L1) treatment. These receptors were obtained from a man between 65 and 85 years old with urothelial cancer. Both conserved end residues are part of each CDR3. D genes are given only for firm matches. Size is stated for part of the rows, as once, few or many counts, or as a class when the clone is expanded.

V	length	size	J	D	DNA	CDR3
TRBV2	14	NA	TRBJ2-3	TRBD1	TGTGCCAGCAGTGTGCAGGGGGCAACAGATACGCAGTATTTT	CASSVQGATDTQYF
TRBV2	13	NA	TRBJ1-5	TRBD1	TGTGCCAGCACTCGACAGGGTGGGCAGCCCCAGCATTTT	CASTRQGGQPQHF
TRBV19	14	NA	TRBJ2-5	NA	TGTGCCAGTAGTCCCCTGGGCGGGCAAGAGACCCAGTACTTC	CASSPLGGQETQYF
TRBV18	14	NA	TRBJ1-1	NA	TGTGCCAGCTCACCTACAGCCCAGAACACTGAAGCTTTCTTT	CASSPTAQNTEAFF
TRBV19	20	NA	TRBJ2-2	TRBD2	TGTGCCAGTAGTATAGTGGGGGTTAATCTAGCGGGAGGGAACACCGGGGAGCTGTTTTTT	CASSIVGVNLAGGNTGELFF
TRBV7-2	15	NA	TRBJ2-3	TRBD1	TGTGCCAGCAGCCAACAGGGGAGTAGGACAGATACGCAGTATTTT	CASSQQGSRTDTQYF
TRBV14	16	NA	TRBJ1-2	NA	TGTGCCAGCAGCCCCATCAGTGTGGTCCCTCACTATGGCTACACCTTC	CASSPISVVPHYGYTF
TRBV30	13	NA	TRBJ2-5	TRBD2	TGTGCCTGGGACGCTAGCGGGAGTGTGACCCAGTACTTC	CAWDASGSVTQYF
TRBV6-5	15	NA	TRBJ2-1	TRBD2	TGTGCCAGCAGTCGAGTCGGCGGGAGCGACAATGAGCAGTTCTTC	CASSRVGGSDNEQFF
TRBV6-1	13	NA	TRBJ1-2	NA	TGTGCCAGCAGTGACGGAGGTAGCTATGGCTACACCTTC	CASSDGGSYGYTF
TRBV18	11	few	TRBJ1-3	NA	TGTGCCAGCTCACCAGGAGACACCATATATTTT	CASSPGDTIYF
TRBV7-6	17	NA	TRBJ2-3	TRBD2	TGTGCCAGCAGTCAAGGGGTGGTAGCGGGGGTGTCAGATACGCAGTATTTT	CASSQGVVAGVSDTQYF
TRBV19	13	NA	TRBJ1-5	TRBD1	TGTGCGGGGGGGACAGGAGGGTATCAGCCCCAGCATTTT	CAGGTGGYQPQHF
TRBV27	15	once	TRBJ2-5	TRBD2	TGTGCCAGCAGTTTAATGGGACTAGCGCGGGAGACCCAGTACTTC	CASSLMGLARETQYF
TRBV5-1	16	NA	TRBJ2-2	TRBD2	TGCGCCAGCAGCATGGGACTAGCGGCGAACACCGGGGAGCTGTTTTTT	CASSMGLAANTGELFF
TRBV4-1	16	NA	TRBJ2-1	NA	TGCGCCAGCAGCCAAGCTCAGGTAGGGGCCTACAATGAGCAGTTCTTC	CASSQAQVGAYNEQFF
TRBV5-4	16	once	TRBJ2-3	TRBD1	TGTGCCAGCAGCACGGCGAAGGACAGGGTTACAGATACGCAGTATTTT	CASSTAKDRVTDTQYF
TRBV9	14	once	TRBJ2-7	NA	TGTGCCAGCAACGAGGGGGGGATCTCCTACGAGCAGTACTTC	CASNEGGISYEQYF
TRBV28	15	NA	TRBJ2-1	NA	TGTGCCAGCAGTGGCGGCGGAGGCGAATACAATGAGCAGTTCTTC	CASSGGGGEYNEQFF
TRBV2	13	NA	TRBJ2-5	NA	TGTGCCAGCACAAGGGAGACCAGAGAGACCCAGTACTTC	CASTRETRETQYF
TRBV2	14	once	TRBJ1-4	TRBD1	TGTGCCAGCAGTGTGGGGACAGTGGGTGAAAAACTGTTTTTT	CASSVGTVGEKLFF
TRBV2	14	NA	TRBJ1-1	TRBD1	TGTGCCAGCAGTACAGGACAGGGAGGGACTGAAGCTTTCTTT	CASSTGQGGTEAFF
TRBV5-6	14	NA	TRBJ1-1	TRBD1	TGTGCCAGCAGCCACAGGGGCGGTGGCACTGAAGCTTTCTTT	CASSHRGGGTEAFF
TRBV7-9	15	NA	TRBJ2-2	TRBD1	TGTGCCAGCAGCCCCGGGACAGGGGTCACCGGGGAGCTGTTTTTT	CASSPGTGVTGELFF
TRBV9	13	few	TRBJ1-1	NA	TGTGCCAGCAGCGTAGAGGCGAGGACTGAAGCTTTCTTT	CASSVEARTEAFF
TRBV19	16	NA	TRBJ1-5	TRBD1	TGTGCCAGTAGTATATATACAGGGGGCGGGAGTCAGCCCCAGCATTTT	CASSIYTGGGSQPQHF
TRBV2	15	few	TRBJ1-6	TRBD1	TGTGCCAGCAGGGCCCGACAGGGTGAAGGTTCACCCCTCCACTTT	CASRARQGEGSPLHF
TRBV7-9	14	NA	TRBJ2-5	NA	TGTGCCAGCAGCTTAGGGACAGAACAAGAGACCCAGTACTTC	CASSLGTEQETQYF
TRBV6-5	15	NA	TRBJ1-1	TRBD1	TGTGCCAGCAAAATTAGGACAGGCATGAACACTGAAGCTTTCTTT	CASKIRTGMNTEAFF
TRBV18	16	once	TRBJ2-7	TRBD2	TGTGCCAGCTCACGAGGACTAGCGGCTGCTTCGGGAGAGCAGTACTTC	CASSRGLAAASGEQYF
TRBV21-1	15	NA	TRBJ2-1	NA	TGTGCCAGCAGCCCAACTAGCGGGAGAGGAAATGAGCAGTTCTTC	CASSPTSGRGNEQFF
TRBV5-5	20	NA	TRBJ2-1	TRBD2	TGTGCCAGCAGCTTGGTAAAGTTGTGGACTAGCCCCGCTTCGGTGAATGAGCAGTTCTTC	CASSLVKLWTSPASVNEQFF
TRBV7-9	17	NA	TRBJ1-6	TRBD1	TGTGCCAGCAGCTCCCCCAAGGGGGCCCCATTCGGGTCACCCCTCCACTTT	CASSSPKGAPFGSPLHF
TRBV19	13	NA	TRBJ2-5	TRBD1	TGTGCCAGTAGCGAGACAGGGCGGGAGACCCAGTACTTC	CASSETGRETQYF
TRBV7-7	15	NA	TRBJ2-5	TRBD1	TGTGCCAGCAGCTCGCCCGGACAGGGGGGAGAGACCCAGTACTTC	CASSSPGQGGETQYF
TRBV10-2	13	NA	TRBJ1-2	NA	TGCGCCAGCAGTGAGGGCAAAGACTATGGCTACACCTTC	CASSEGKDYGYTF
TRBV2	16	NA	TRBJ1-6	NA	TGTGCCAGCAGTTTGACAGATAGCTCCTATAATTCACCCCTCCACTTT	CASSLTDSSYNSPLHF